This T cell receptor beta chain is drawn from a study of blood T cell repertoires in COVID-19. Study-level information: Italy, Spain and the United States were the sources of the convalescent and acute COVID-19 samples. Sources were T cells, B-cell-depleted T cells, or PBMCs; the material itself was cDNA or gDNA.

Study processing details: For nucleated cells, counts were estimated from reference gene primer amplification. Profiled with immunoSEQ multiplex PCR; TCRdb holds only in-frame clones, not every one. D and trimming come from the DNA, and the V and J calls and clone size come from that table. Among 230,000 or so clones, around 80% were seen once, and the ten largest hold just over 8.5%. CDR3 size: 19 residues. V lost 1 base to trimming and J lost 0 bases; unmatched junction nucleotides: 12. The germline V gene has CDR1 MNHEY and CDR2 SMNVEV (reference sequence). Sequences were obtained from peripheral blood. This chain connects TRBV27 to TRBJ2-1; 7 nucleotides match TRBD1. The receptor was isolated from a man in his forties with active or convalescent COVID-19. CDR3 protein: CASSLYTSSAGGSYNEQFF. CDR3 DNA: TGTGCCAGCAGTTTATATACGAGTTCGGCAGGGGGCTCCTACAATGAGCAGTTCTTC.